The following is a T cell receptor (beta chain) sequence with its context. These data come from a study of blood T cell repertoires in COVID-19. CDR1 is MGHRA and CDR2 is YSYEKL in the germline V gene. The CDR3 extends over 16 amino acids. V shed 1 base and J shed 5 bases, with 17 bases lying between them. Sequencing was performed with immunoSEQ multiplex PCR; in TCRdb, only in-frame clones are kept and a portion is missing. The sample contains approximately 480,000 clones, nearly 90% of which appear only once. Sequencing used peripheral blood. The sequence was obtained from a man in his late teens or twenties with COVID-19, enrolled during active disease. The chain combines TRBV4-1 with TRBJ1-2; D is possibly TRBD1 (6 bases). Here the CDR3 DNA reads TGCGCCAGCAGCCAAGCGGGGGGCAGGGCCCCATATGGCTACACCTTC. Protein: CASSQAGGRAPYGYTF.